These T cell receptor beta chains were read from a single sample in a study of T cell responses to AZD1222 COVID-19 vaccine. Sequenced by immunoSEQ multiplex PCR; TCRdb stores in-frame clones only, minus some. This table holds 170,000 or so clones, 85% to 95% found once. The starting material was peripheral blood, obtained on day 0 of AZD1222 vaccination. These receptors were collected from an adult in good health. Both conserved end residues are trimmed from each CDR3. Clone size is given for some rows only: seen once, a few or many times, or a class if the clone is expanded.

TRBV7-9 - ASSHRGAAEQY
TRBV9 once ASSALSGAPTDTQY
TRBV5-8 - ASSLVGVRAF
TRBV11-3 once ASSLGRGNTEAF
TRBV7-2 - ASSSLTGRAF
TRBV10-1 - ASSDSGYGYT
TRBV18 - ASSLRDRTEETQY
TRBV6-5 once ASSPAVGGEAF
TRBV13 - ASSLYVGTSGADTQY
TRBV24-1 - ATSDLQGAEAF
TRBV6-2/TRBV6-3 - ASSYSPAGQGGDYGYT
TRBV15 - ATSRDRAETYGYT
TRBV5-1 few ASATAQGEETQY
TRBV7-9 few ASSLGQTNSNQPQH
TRBV23-1 - ASRARFLAQY
TRBV3-1/TRBV3-2 - ASSYYRGIKANYGYT
TRBV19 once ATDNTAGGRTEAF
TRBV18 - ASSPSDRGRGTEAF
TRBV11-3 - ASSLGQGRYTEAF
TRBV14 - ASSQVFGDRSGYT
TRBV5-1 once ASSLAQGHNEKLF
TRBV4-1 - ASSNTESSGNTIY
TRBV2 - ASSEREGQPQH
TRBV19 - ASSPKRDRVGEKLF
TRBV7-3 - ASSFVGGRTDTQY
TRBV18 - ASSQGAKTEAF
TRBV19 - ASSIGTAYGYT
TRBV6-5 once ASRGDRARWGYT
TRBV18 - ASSPAALSSYEQY